This T cell receptor beta chain derives from a study of T-cell reconstitution after alpha-beta-depleted transplantation in children. This CDR3 has 13 residues. The V end lost 5 bases, the J end lost 2 bases, and 9 bases lay between the germline ends. In germline, CDR1 is LGHDT, CDR2 YNNKEL (reference sequence). Study-wide points: The study traced high day-60 TCRbeta diversity in some patients to surviving recipient T cells and thymic progenitors. When one year had passed after transplant, most T-cell counts and diversity came from newly produced T cells. Approximately two months post-transplant, alpha-beta T cells reportedly originated from several hundred expanded graft clones.

For this clonotype: Antigen: not known.

Unique molecular identifiers were built into the TCRbeta library. Each CDR3 protein gets one entry after TCRdb re-called the PCR reads with MiXCR. The table records about 500,000 distinct CDR3 sequences, about 10% of them present only once. The receptor was derived from a female patient aged 2 to 10 who had a stem cell transplant for aplastic anemia, so the T cells may come from the graft donor. The input for sequencing was PBMCs, mostly from graft donor cells, taken 180 days after TCRalphabeta/CD19-depleted stem cell transplant. The V call is TRBV3-1, the J call TRBJ1-1; D is uncertain. CDR3 nucleotide sequence: TGTGCCAGCAGCTACACGCGAAACACTGAAGCTTTCTTT. Translation: CASSYTRNTEAFF. Using reference TRBV3-1 and TRBJ1-1 for the parts outside the CDR3, the full variable domain is DTAVSQTPKYLVTQMGNDKSIKCEQNLGHDTMYWYKQDSKKFLKIMFSYNNKELIINETVPNRFSPKSPDKAHLNLHINSLELGDSAVYFCASSYTRNTEAFFGQGTRLTVV.